This T cell receptor (beta chain) comes out of a study of shared clonotypes between healthy human individuals (dated by TCRdb to about 2020). Notes on the research overall: Three men and a couple of women, aged 18 to 49 years, made up the cohort. Each donor's leukapheresis produced roughly between roughly 0.85 and 10 billion PBMCs. Per donor, three plates each were used for CD4 naive and CD4 memory, two for CD8 naive, and one for CD8 memory. To estimate repertoire size and how much clonotype sharing occurs between individuals, the study deeply sequenced the blood TCR repertoires of five healthy adults. To increase sequencing depth and limit assay-specific biases, different laboratories used diverse techniques to prepare libraries and sequence TCR repertoires.

The germline V gene specifies WSHSY as CDR1 and SAAADI as CDR2. The CDR3 numbers 16 residues from cysteine through phenylalanine. Just CDR3 DNA is preserved here, 48 bases in frame from base 1. The junction carries 16 bases between V and J, which are trimmed by 5 bases and 3 bases respectively. The donors were healthy, HIV-negative adults with no recently reported acute infections or vaccinations. Only Caucasian adults living in Nashville, Tennessee, USA were represented among the donors. Magnetic negative selection was used to enrich CD4+ T cells, after which naive cells were positively selected on CD45RA and the negative fraction became the memory subset. Blood was collected by leukapheresis, and PBMCs were isolated by Ficoll-Histopaque density gradient centrifugation and then cryopreserved in liquid nitrogen vapor phase. Purity and quantity of every magnetically sorted T cell population were checked by analytical flow cytometry. From each sorted fraction, genomic DNA was isolated and quantified by UV absorbance on a Nanodrop 2000c.

TCR CDR3 regions were amplified from genomic DNA by multiplex PCR using the deep immunoSEQ assay. For each cell subset, the extracted genomic DNA was distributed evenly across all wells of several immunoSEQ 96-well plates, and each plate served as one replicate. Each replicate PCR for sorted subsets received around 200 ng genomic DNA, equal to about 30,000 T cell genomes. Purified libraries were quantified with a Qubit 3.0 fluorometer, sized on a Bioanalyzer 2100, and re-quantified with the KAPA Library Quantification kit. Every immunoSEQ 96-well plate was sequenced on a dedicated single-read 150-cycle Illumina NextSeq 550 flow cell. The source study handled its data this way. Because only junctional sequences without quality scores were contained in the immunoSEQ output, filtering matching that applied to full-length reads could not be performed. To assign V/J genes and CDR3, sequences were annotated using PyIR, a Python wrapper for IgBLAST v1.9, with IMGT germline references. Reads were removed for weak V/J assignments (E-value above 1e-6), missing CDR3, stop codons, out-of-frame junctions, or ambiguous translated residues. V3J clonotypes were defined as sequences sharing the same inferred V gene, J gene, and CDR3 amino acid sequence. The percentage overlap between two repertoires was calculated by dividing the number of shared unique clonotypes by the size of the smaller repertoire. Three approaches were used to assess repertoire richness: RTK rarefaction, the Chao1 estimator, and Recon v2.1 estimates of unobserved clonotypes. Generation probabilities were computed with OLGA for all TCRbeta clonotypes obtained by the gDNA method from several donors. TCRdb obtained this table from immuneACCESS and retained in-frame rearrangements with V and J assigned. These tables miss some clones; where compared with another copy, unresolved V genes account for less than half of the shortfall, and the remainder is unexplained. V, J and clone size were drawn from that table, and D and trimming were deduced from the DNA. For this sample the table gives 2,500,000 or so clones, of which under 95% were detected only once. 0.37% of the sample belongs to the ten largest clones.

About this clone: This receptor's antigen is unknown. No clone much larger than this one lies a single base away; base qualities are absent.

The study at large found these results: The small number of donors limited the genetic and exposure-history diversity represented. Rarefaction of sorted-subset datasets indicated incomplete sequencing despite the large sequencing depth. Sampling was restricted to blood, and TCR repertoires in tissues likely differ from the TCR repertoires found in blood. Naive subsets generally had larger estimated clonotype richness than memory subsets. Sharing across a few donors was observed for around 5% of naive CD4, under 4% of naive CD8, about 2.5% of memory CD4, and approximately 0.41% of memory CD8 clonotypes. Higher generation probabilities were observed for clonotypes shared by all four sorted-subset donors than for non-shared clonotypes. Based on pairwise subsampling, the degree of clonotype sharing among donors was expected to be affected by sequencing depth.

The TCR was taken from a man aged 18-30 years in good health. Some clones in this sample may be carry-over from other donors' samples. Specimen: naive CD4+ T cells from PBMCs. The cell subset or site label, as the study defines it: CD45RA+ positively selected. Recombination joined TRBV10-2 with TRBJ2-2; the D gene is perhaps TRBD2, on 6 matching bases. The CDR3 loop reads CASSPVGSGYTGELFF. The nucleotide sequence is given as TGCGCCAGCAGTCCCGTAGGTAGCGGTTACACCGGGGAGCTGTTTTTT.